Here is one TCR beta chain with its context. Its target is not known. Researchers report isolating at least 6.5 million PBMCs per sample. This record belongs to a study of blood T cells in healthy people across ages. Study background: Template switching caught about one barcoded beta molecule for each two T cells. Findings and limits, study-wide: Lack of knowledge of donor CMV status possibly confounded expanded clonotype changes.

The use of a sample-barcoded 5' primer and a J-beta primer mix characterized a second PCR of roughly 6 to 11 cycles. TCRdb passed the 5' RACE reads through MiXCR, listing each CDR3 protein once. The sample gives hundreds of thousands of distinct CDR3 sequences, 48% of which show up once; 13% is in the top ten. The germline gives CDR1 SGHRS, CDR2 YFSETQ. This CDR3 is 13 amino acids long. Trimming cost V 2 bases and J 7 bases, with 9 bases left between them. This TCR derives from a man younger than 40 in good health. The sample comprised blood. The V and J genes are TRBV5-1 and TRBJ1-4, with D possibly being TRBD1 (6 bases). The CDR3 is CASSLQGIEKLFF. CDR3 DNA sequence: TGCGCCAGCAGCTTACAGGGAATTGAAAAACTGTTTTTT.